This T cell receptor (beta chain) was observed in a study of Graves' ophthalmopathy and Graves' hyperthyroidism. Study conclusions and caveats: Also, most clonotypes expanded in the thyroid above 0.001 frequency appeared in blood. Between ophthalmopathy and stable hyperthyroidism, a 13-signature model drew a separation with 87.88% sensitivity and about 80% specificity.

Turning to this clonotype: Its specificity is not known.

Ophthalmopathic donors had moderate-to-severe activity, CAS ≥3 and NOSPECS ≥4, with disease that had lasted under 3 months. Patients were diagnosed from clinical symptoms, serum thyroxine, TRAb, thyroid ultrasound and orbital computed tomography. Germline CDR1 reads KGHSH; CDR2 reads LQKENI. V lost 3 bases and J 1 base, leaving 12 bases between the germline ends. This CDR3 is 15 amino acids long. For repertoire sequencing, the TCR beta CDR3 regions were amplified from RNA transcripts. Scientists carried out first-round RT-PCR using HTBI primers and then a second-round multiplex PCR. In TCRdb, the multiplex PCR reads were re-called with MiXCR into one record per CDR3 protein. The top ten hold roughly 45% of the sample, which has approximately 210,000 distinct CDR3 sequences, about 22% seen once.

The genes are TRBV18 and TRBJ1-1; possibly TRBD1 for D (5 bases). This receptor was obtained from a woman aged 45 to 65 with Graves' ophthalmopathy. Sequenced input: peripheral blood. The CDR3, as DNA: TGTGCCAGCTCACCGGGGGTTTTGGAGAACACTGAAGCTTTCTTT. Its protein is CASSPGVLENTEAFF.